One sample yielded the 3 T cell receptor beta chains listed below, sequenced in a study of control samples from healthy donors and cancer patients. The table came from immunoSEQ multiplex PCR; TCRdb's copy has only in-frame clones and leaves some out. The data hold some 200,000 clones, with roughly 94% observed a single time. The sequencing sample was made of blood. The receptor set was obtained from a middle-aged man in good health.

V is TRBV13 and J is TRBJ1-2; TRBD1 aligns across 8 bases. Germline V gene lookup returns CDR1 PRHDT and CDR2 FYEKMQ (reference sequence). Unmatched junction bases numbered 6, after V lost 4 bases and J lost 8 bases. The CDR3 covers 13 residues. The CDR3 protein is CASSWQGAGGYTF. CDR3 DNA: TGTGCCAGCAGCTGGCAGGGGGCGGGAGGCTACACCTTC. The full variable domain, completed using reference TRBV13 and TRBJ1-2, is AAGVIQSPRHLIKEKRETATLKCYPIPRHDTVYWYQQGPGQDPQFLISFYEKMQSDKGSIPDRFSAQQFSDYHSELNMSSLELGDSALYFCASSWQGAGGYTFGSGTRLTVV.

The chain combines TRBV10-3 with TRBJ1-5; 8 bases are shared with TRBD1. Germline V gives CDR1 ENHRY, CDR2 SYGVKD. CDR3 length equals 15 residues. The V segment lost 0 bases and the J segment 7 bases; nucleotides outside the gene matches: 5. CDR3 nucleotide sequence: TGTGCCATCAGTGAGTCAGGACAGGGCGGCCAGCCCCAGCATTTT. Its translation: CAISESGQGGQPQHF.

The gene calls are TRBV28 and TRBJ2-1; a possible D gene is TRBD2 (6 bases). The CDR3 consists of 16 residues. Trimming took 5 bases from V and 6 from J, leaving 20 bases between them. Germline CDR1 MDHEN, CDR2 SYDVKM. CDR3 sequence (DNA): TGTGCCAGCAGTCACTCAGGACTACCCAATCGCAATGAGCAGTTCTTC. Encoded protein: CASSHSGLPNRNEQFF. The variable domain in full, completed from reference TRBV28 and TRBJ2-1, reads DVKVTQSSRYLVKRTGEKVFLECVQDMDHENMFWYRQDPGLGLRLIYFSYDVKMKEKGDIPEGYSVSREKKERFSLILESASTNQTSMYLCASSHSGLPNRNEQFFGPGTRLTVL.